The clone carrying this T cell receptor (beta chain) came up once. The method was immunoSEQ multiplex PCR; TCRdb's version includes in-frame clones alone and lacks a portion of them. The repertoire holds about 110,000 clones, with around nine tenths as singletons. The data originate from a study of T cell responses to AZD1222 COVID-19 vaccine. Study details: Second-dose schedules of about 4 or about 12 weeks were combined.

Germline V gene data show CDR1 as SEHNR and CDR2 as FQNEAQ (reference sequence). With 4 bases removed from V and 12 bases from J, the gap between germline ends came to 15 bases. The length of the CDR3 is 13 residues. The V gene is TRBV7-9, the J gene TRBJ1-4; D is perhaps TRBD1 (5 bases). Here the sequenced sample was peripheral blood, taken on day 0 of AZD1222 vaccination. This receptor was taken from an adult in good health. As DNA, the CDR3 is TGTGCCAGCAGCTCCCGGGGGTGGGAGGAACTGTTTTTT. It is translated as CASSSRGWEELFF.